What follows are 19 T cell receptor beta chains derived from one specimen sequenced in a study of radiotherapy plus CTLA-4 blockade in lung cancer. Clones were read by immunoSEQ multiplex PCR, and TCRdb kept only the in-frame ones, dropping some. Of roughly 98,000 clones listed, approximately 78% are singletons. This specimen was peripheral blood, taken from a patient treated with radiotherapy plus ipilimumab. Receptors were obtained from a human donor with non-small cell lung cancer who had a partial response to radiotherapy plus ipilimumab.

This clone appeared a few times. The V and J genes are TRBV7-2 and TRBJ2-3; 10 bases map to TRBD2. This CDR3 spans 16 amino acids. Germline values: CDR1 SGHTA, CDR2 FQGNSA. The trim removed 1 base at V and 5 bases at J, leaving 6 bases unmatched. CDR3 protein: CASSLVLAGAEDTQYF. CDR3 nucleotides: TGTGCCAGCAGCTTAGTTCTAGCGGGAGCGGAAGATACGCAGTATTTT.

The chain's CDR3 is CASSRGSGGASGANVLTF. The CDR3 region has the DNA TGTGCCAGCAGCAGGGGCAGCGGGGGGGCCTCTGGGGCCAACGTCCTGACTTTC. The J gene is TRBJ2-6, the V gene TRBV7-3; 10 bases are shared with TRBD2. The CDR3 length is 18 residues. J was trimmed by 0 bases and V by 5 bases; bases with no gene match: 7. Germline assignment: CDR1 SGHTA and CDR2 FQGTGA.

This clone appeared a single time. The chain couples TRBV28 to TRBJ2-5; D is unclear. CDR1 MDHEN and CDR2 SYDVKM come from the germline V gene. The CDR3 extends over 14 amino acids. V was pared by 1 base and J by 2 bases, with 8 bases between. The CDR3 DNA reads as TGTGCCAGCAGTTTATTCCAGAATCAAGAGACCCAGTACTTC. Translation: CASSLFQNQETQYF.

The J gene is TRBJ1-1, the V gene TRBV7-9, with 12 bases that match TRBD1. With 4 bases clipped from V and 4 bases from J, the junction kept 4 bases outside the gene matches. CDR1 SEHNR and CDR2 FQNEAQ come from the germline V gene (reference sequence). This CDR3 region has 15 residues. CDR3 loop: CASSWDRGQGTEAFF. The CDR3 DNA sequence: TGTGCCAGCAGCTGGGACAGGGGGCAGGGCACTGAAGCTTTCTTT.

The chain recombines TRBV28 with TRBJ2-5; 8 positions match TRBD2. CDR1 and CDR2 from the germline V gene are MDHEN and SYDVKM. The CDR3 length is 15 residues. The ends lost 8 bases at V and 5 bases at J; junction bases unmatched: 13. The CDR3 loop reads CASGSSAPGGETQYF. As DNA, the CDR3 is TGTGCCAGCGGCTCCTCGGCACCGGGGGGGGAGACCCAGTACTTC.

The chain has TRBV5-6 and TRBJ2-1, with D maybe TRBD2 (6 bases). The CDR3 is made up of 18 amino acids. V was clipped by 4 bases and J by 1 base, with 21 bases between them. The germline gives CDR1 SGHDT, CDR2 YYEEEE. The CDR3 is CASSKGRTTPSSYNEQFF. The CDR3 coding sequence is TGTGCCAGCAGCAAGGGGCGGACTACACCCTCTTCCTACAATGAGCAGTTCTTC.

This sequence joins TRBV7-6 and TRBJ1-1; D not certain. Germline CDR1 SGHVS, CDR2 FNYEAQ. This CDR3 spans 13 amino acids. Trimming removed 10 bases at V and 4 bases at J, with 16 bases between. The CDR3 sequence is CATARRVFTEAFF. CDR3 coding DNA: TGTGCCACCGCGCGTAGAGTGTTCACTGAAGCTTTCTTT.

This chain joins TRBV2 and TRBJ2-5; TRBD2 matches 10 bases. The CDR3 is made up of 15 amino acids. Germline-derived CDR1 and CDR2 are SNHLY and FYNNEI. After removal of 8 bases from V and 4 bases from J, the junction contained 10 bases not matched to a gene. In nucleotides, the CDR3 is TGTGCCAGCTCTACGGTAGCGGGAGGAGTAGAGACCCAGTACTTC. It specifies CASSTVAGGVETQYF.

The chain is built from TRBV19 and TRBJ2-2, with 7 bases matching TRBD2. The J segment lost 3 bases and the V segment lost 3 bases, leaving 13 bases of the junction unmatched. The germline V gene encodes CDR1 LNHDA and CDR2 SQIVND (reference sequence). The CDR3 is 18 amino acids. This CDR3 reads CASSMPWGGVPDTGELFF. The CDR3 DNA reads as TGTGCCAGTAGTATGCCCTGGGGGGGGGTACCGGACACCGGGGAGCTGTTTTTT.

The chain is built from TRBV29-1 and TRBJ2-1; D is perhaps TRBD2 (5 bases). V lost 5 bases, J lost 7 bases, and 9 bases lay in between. The CDR3 is 11 residues long. Germline V gene data show CDR1 as SQVTM and CDR2 as ANQGSEA. In nucleotides, the CDR3 is TGCAGCGTTAACCGGGATAATGAGCAGTTCTTC. Encoded protein: CSVNRDNEQFF.

The chain links TRBV27 to TRBJ1-2; D might be TRBD1 (5 bases). Trimming took off 1 base at V and 5 bases at J, with 14 bases between the two ends. The CDR3 has 15 residues. The V gene's germline CDR1 is MNHEY and CDR2 SMNVEV (reference sequence). DNA for the CDR3: TGTGCCAGCAGTTTATTGGGCAGGGTAGGATATGGCTACACCTTC. Residues: CASSLLGRVGYGYTF.

The chain links TRBV6-6 to TRBJ1-5, with 7 positions matching TRBD1. This CDR3 comprises 12 residues. Per germline, CDR1 MNHNY and CDR2 SVGAGI (reference sequence). Trimming cost V 7 bases and J 7 bases; bases outside gene matches: 4. CDR3 DNA: TGTGCCAGCACGGCAGGGGGACAGCCCCAGCATTTT. Protein sequence: CASTAGGQPQHF.

V and J are TRBV4-1 and TRBJ2-5; D is ambiguous. Trimming pared 1 base from V and 0 bases from J, leaving 6 bases between. The length of the CDR3 is 14 residues. Germline values: CDR1 MGHRA, CDR2 YSYEKL. In DNA, the CDR3 is TGCGCCAGCAGCCAAGGCAGTTACCAAGAGACCCAGTACTTC. Its translation is CASSQGSYQETQYF.

With regard to this clone: At the DNA level, this CDR3 is encoded by other sequences in the same sample as well. The rearrangement joins TRBV5-1 to TRBJ2-7; D is possibly TRBD1 (5 bases). V lost 1 base and J 3 bases, leaving 5 bases between the germline ends. Germline V gene data show CDR1 as SGHRS and CDR2 as YFSETQ. CDR3 length: 12 amino acids. The CDR3 DNA follows: TGCGCCAGCAGCTTGCAGGGCTACGAGCAGTACTTC. Its protein product is CASSLQGYEQYF.

This sequence joins TRBV5-1 and TRBJ1-1; the D is unclear. Per germline, CDR1 SGHRS and CDR2 YFSETQ. CDR3 length: 14 residues. The V end lost 4 bases, the J end lost 1 base, and 11 bases lay between the germline ends. CDR3 loop: CASSRFDRNTEAFF. For the CDR3, the DNA is TGCGCCAGCAGCCGTTTTGATAGGAACACTGAAGCTTTCTTT. Full variable domain (outside the CDR3, taken from reference TRBV5-1 and TRBJ1-1): KAGVTQTPRYLIKTRGQQVTLSCSPISGHRSVSWYQQTPGQGLQFLFEYFSETQRNKGNFPGRFSGRQFSNSRSEMNVSTLELGDSALYLCASSRFDRNTEAFFGQGTRLTVV.

This chain joins TRBV27 and TRBJ2-3; 8 bases map to TRBD2. The CDR3 runs to 14 residues. Germline V gene data show CDR1 as MNHEY and CDR2 as SMNVEV (reference sequence). With 2 bases clipped from V and 3 bases from J, the junction kept 1 base outside the gene matches. The CDR3 region is CASSLKRETDTQYF. The CDR3 region has the DNA TGTGCCAGCAGTTTAAAGCGGGAGACAGATACGCAGTATTTT.

This chain uses TRBV5-6 with TRBJ2-7; 9 nucleotides align to TRBD2. This CDR3 region has 14 residues. Germline V gene sequence: CDR1 SGHDT, CDR2 YYEEEE. The V gene end was trimmed by 4 bases and the J gene end by 5 bases; junction bases not matched to a gene: 7. The CDR3 region is CASSAPGLAHEQYF. CDR3 coding DNA: TGTGCCAGCAGCGCCCCGGGACTAGCTCACGAGCAGTACTTC.

The table lists this clone with a count of one. The genes are TRBV29-1 and TRBJ2-1; 10 positions match TRBD2. The CDR3 is made up of 13 amino acids. The trim removed 7 bases at V and 7 bases at J, leaving 7 bases unmatched. Looked up from germline, CDR1 is SQVTM and CDR2 is ANQGSEA. The CDR3 DNA sequence: TGCAGCGCTATGACTAGCGGGTATAATGAGCAGTTCTTC. Its protein is CSAMTSGYNEQFF.

The genes are TRBV7-9 and TRBJ2-7; the match to TRBD1 covers 8 bases. This CDR3 spans 15 amino acids. Germline V CDR1 and CDR2: SEHNR, FQNEAQ (reference sequence). V dropped 5 bases and J dropped 0; count of bases not matched to a gene: 6. The CDR3 DNA sequence: TGTGCCAGCAGCGCCTGGACAGGGAGCTCCTACGAGCAGTACTTC. Its protein product is CASSAWTGSSYEQYF.